These 18 T cell receptor beta chains originate from one sample sequenced in a study of Ad26.COV2.S vaccination and SARS-CoV-2 variants. This sample's treatment: approximately 18 received Ad26.COV2.S at low or high dose, single or two shots; 5 received placebo; per-sample allocation not given. Sampling was done on day 63 after the first vaccine or placebo injection. Clones were read by immunoSEQ multiplex PCR, and TCRdb kept only the in-frame ones, dropping some. Of about 350,000 clones detected, 85% appear once; the ten largest clones hold about 3.3%. This material consisted of peripheral blood, taken in a trial of Ad26.COV2.S vaccine versus placebo. The receptors originated from a person between 18 and 65 years old who received the Ad26.COV2.S COVID-19 vaccine or a placebo.

This chain uses TRBV7-2 with TRBJ2-1; 9 bases match TRBD2. CDR3 size: 16 residues. Unmatched junction bases numbered 7, after V lost 3 bases and J lost 4 bases. Germline V lookup: CDR1 SGHTA, CDR2 FQGNSA. As DNA, the CDR3 is TGTGCCAGCAGCTTTTCGGCGGGGGGGCTGTACAATGAGCAGTTCTTC. Amino acid sequence: CASSFSAGGLYNEQFF.

This sequence joins TRBV7-9 and TRBJ1-5, with D uncertain. V lost 1 base, J lost 7 bases, and 8 bases lay in between. This CDR3 region has 13 residues. The germline CDR1 and CDR2 sequences are SEHNR and FQNEAQ (reference sequence). The CDR3 DNA is TGTGCCAGCAGCTTAGTCAGTGGACAGCCCCAGCATTTT. This translates into CASSLVSGQPQHF.

The chain combines TRBV5-1 with TRBJ2-2; 9 nucleotides align to TRBD1. Germline CDR1 is SGHRS and CDR2 is YFSETQ. The CDR3 loop spans 18 amino acids. The junction had 12 bases not matched to a gene; V was cut back by 4 bases and J by 2 bases. DNA of the CDR3: TGCGCCAGCAGCCGGCTCCGGACAGGGGAGAAAAACACCGGGGAGCTGTTTTTT. Translated, it gives CASSRLRTGEKNTGELFF.

This clone was observed a single time. The rearrangement joins TRBV11-3 to TRBJ2-2; 8 bases fit TRBD2. CDR1 and CDR2 (germline): SGHNT, YENEEA. The length of the CDR3 is 15 residues. The V gene end was trimmed by 1 base and the J gene end by 4 bases; junction bases not matched to a gene: 2. Written as DNA, the CDR3 is TGTGCCAGCAGCTTAGCGGGAGGGCTCACCGGGGAGCTGTTTTTT. This gives the protein CASSLAGGLTGELFF.

V gene TRBV6-5 combines with J gene TRBJ2-1; 10 nucleotides align to TRBD2. V shed 4 bases, J shed 8 bases, and the junction held 11 bases outside the gene matches. Germline loops: CDR1 MNHEY, CDR2 SVGAGI. The CDR3 spans 16 residues. Here the CDR3 reads CASSSYPSGGAHEQFF. The CDR3 bases are TGTGCCAGCAGTTCCTACCCCAGCGGGGGGGCCCATGAGCAGTTCTTC.

This rearrangement joins TRBV6-2 or TRBV6-3 to TRBJ2-1, with 7 bases lining up with TRBD2. V shed 0 bases and J 8 bases; nucleotides not matched to a gene: 7. Germline V gives CDR1 MNHEY, CDR2 SVGEGT. CDR3 length equals 15 residues. As DNA, the CDR3 is TGTGCCAGCAGTTACTCGACGACTAGCTTTTATGAGCAGTTCTTC. This translates into CASSYSTTSFYEQFF.

The genes are TRBV7-2 and TRBJ2-3; D is uncertain. Germline V lookup: CDR1 SGHTA, CDR2 FQGNSA. The CDR3 runs to 14 residues. The ends were cut back, 0 bases at V and 0 bases at J, with 4 bases in the middle. CDR3 nucleotide sequence: TGTGCCAGCAGCTTAGCGCTAAGCACAGATACGCAGTATTTT. Protein: CASSLALSTDTQYF.

Note on this clone: This sequence may be a read error, since a much larger clone differs from it by one base. This sequence joins TRBV11-3 and TRBJ2-7, with 9 positions matching TRBD1. The CDR3 length is 13 residues. Trimming at V came to 5 bases and at J to 3 bases, leaving 2 bases not matched to a gene. CDR1 and CDR2 from the germline V gene are SGHNT and YENEEA. The CDR3 DNA reads as TGTGCCAGCAGCCCGGGACAGGGCTACGAGCAGTACTTC. Amino acids: CASSPGQGYEQYF.

This rearrangement joins TRBV7-2 to TRBJ1-5, with unresolved D. The germline V gene encodes CDR1 SGHTA and CDR2 FQGNSA. V lost 1 base and J lost 5, with 15 bases in between. The CDR3 sequence is 16 residues long. The CDR3 reads CASSLGLNSLYQPQHF. In DNA, the CDR3 is TGTGCCAGCAGCTTAGGATTGAACAGTCTTTATCAGCCCCAGCATTTT.

The table lists this clone with a few counts. The CDR3 nucleotides are TGCAGTGCTAATTACAATGAGCAGTTCTTC. It encodes CSANYNEQFF. The rearrangement uses TRBV20-1 and TRBJ2-1, with unresolved D. Germline CDR1 is DFQATT and CDR2 is SNEGSKA (reference sequence). The CDR3 covers 10 residues. The ends were cut back, 4 bases at V and 4 bases at J, with 2 bases in the middle.

This clone was detected only a few times. The chain has TRBV25-1 and TRBJ2-1; possibly TRBD2 for D (6 bases). Germline-derived CDR1 and CDR2 are MGHDK and SYGVNS. The CDR3 covers 16 residues. The V gene lost 3 bases and the J gene lost 6 bases, with 18 bases spanning the gap. The CDR3 DNA is TGTGCCAGCAGTGACCCCCCCGGGACTGTTATCAATGAGCAGTTCTTC. This gives the protein CASSDPPGTVINEQFF.

V gene TRBV4-3 combines with J gene TRBJ2-2; 9 bases line up with TRBD2. CDR1 and CDR2 (germline): LGHNA, YSLEER. This CDR3 comprises 19 residues. V lost 2 bases and J lost 0; bases outside the gene matches: 10. The CDR3 is CASSQRASSSGTNTGELFF. The CDR3, as DNA: TGCGCCAGCAGCCAACGGGCATCTTCTAGCGGGACGAACACCGGGGAGCTGTTTTTT.

The V call is TRBV19, the J call TRBJ2-1; D might be TRBD2 (5 bases). Germline V CDR1 and CDR2: LNHDA, SQIVND (reference sequence). CDR3 size: 14 residues. With 2 bases removed from V and 6 bases from J, the gap between germline ends came to 11 bases. CDR3 region: CASSIRGRVNEQFF. The CDR3 DNA is TGTGCCAGTAGTATACGGGGTAGAGTCAATGAGCAGTTCTTC.

J is TRBJ1-1 and V is TRBV28; TRBD1 matches at 7 bases. Germline V lookup: CDR1 MDHEN, CDR2 SYDVKM. The length of the CDR3 is 14 residues. The V gene end was trimmed by 6 bases and the J gene end by 7 bases; junction bases not matched to a gene: 11. CDR3 loop: CASSRDPGQNEAFF. DNA of the CDR3: TGTGCCAGCAGCCGAGACCCGGGACAGAATGAAGCTTTCTTT.

The CDR3: CASSEVVGTEQFF. DNA for the CDR3: TGTGCCAGCAGTGAAGTGGTTGGGACCGAGCAGTTCTTC. The rearrangement uses TRBV2 and TRBJ2-1; D tentatively reads TRBD1 or TRBD2 (5 bases each). The CDR3 spans 13 residues. Germline values: CDR1 SNHLY, CDR2 FYNNEI. The germline V and J ends were trimmed by 1 base and 10 bases, with 11 bases remaining between them.

This chain joins TRBV27 and TRBJ1-1; D gene ambiguous. Germline V gene sequence: CDR1 MNHEY, CDR2 SMNVEV (reference sequence). The V gene lost 3 bases and the J gene lost 1 base, with 9 bases spanning the gap. CDR3 length equals 14 residues. The CDR3: CASSFLRGNTEAFF. The CDR3, as DNA: TGTGCCAGCAGTTTCTTAAGAGGGAACACTGAAGCTTTCTTT.

The chain recombines TRBV7-6 with TRBJ2-7; tentative D call: TRBD1 (6 bases). The germline V gene has CDR1 SGHVS and CDR2 FNYEAQ. Trimming cost V 0 bases and J 6 bases, with 15 bases left between them. There are 15 residues in the CDR3. The CDR3 protein is CASSLALAQGSEQYF. The CDR3 bases are TGTGCCAGCAGCTTAGCGTTGGCCCAGGGGTCCGAGCAGTACTTC.

V and J are TRBV23-1 and TRBJ2-7; the D gene could be TRBD1 or TRBD2 (5 bases each). TRBV23-1 is an ORF, and what it does is uncertain. The length of the CDR3 is 14 residues. V was clipped by 4 bases and J by 5 bases, with 15 bases between them. This CDR3 is CASSPRDPLDEQYF. The CDR3, as DNA: TGCGCCAGCAGTCCCCGGGACCCCCTGGACGAGCAGTACTTC.